These 17 T cell receptor beta chains were sequenced from one sample in a study of T cells after yellow fever vaccination. TCRdb fed the 5' RACE reads into MiXCR, producing one record per CDR3 protein. The sample holds 450,000 to 650,000 distinct CDR3 sequences, roughly a fifth seen once. The source was PBMCs, collected about 21 days after the first yellow fever vaccination. Every receptor here comes from a man between 18 and 29 years old who received the YFV17D yellow fever vaccine.

The rearrangement uses TRBV18 and TRBJ1-4; D uncertain. V was clipped by 2 bases and J by 4 bases, with 5 bases between them. CDR1 is KGHSH, CDR2 LQKENI, per germline. There are 13 residues in the CDR3. The CDR3 nucleotides read TGTGCCAGCTCACCAGCACTTAATGAAAAACTGTTTTTT. Protein product: CASSPALNEKLFF.

This clonotype has just a few counts. The chain has TRBV11-2 and TRBJ2-3; D might be TRBD1 (6 bases). The CDR3 sequence is 16 residues long. V gave up 1 base and J gave up 0 bases, with 11 bases separating them. CDR1 is SGHAT and CDR2 is FQNNGV in the germline V gene. The chain's CDR3 is CASSLAWTVSTDTQYF. The CDR3 DNA is TGTGCCAGCAGCTTAGCTTGGACAGTTAGCACAGATACGCAGTATTTT. The variable domain in full, with the rest retrieved from reference TRBV11-2 and TRBJ2-3, is EAGVAQSPRYKIIEKRQSVAFWCNPISGHATLYWYQQILGQGPKLLIQFQNNGVVDDSQLPKDRFSAERLKGVDSTLKIQPAKLEDSAVYLCASSLAWTVSTDTQYFGPGTRLTVL.

The V call is TRBV5-1, the J call TRBJ2-2; TRBD2 is a possible D gene (5 bases). Germline V gene sequence: CDR1 SGHRS, CDR2 YFSETQ. CDR3 length: 15 residues. The V gene lost 1 base and the J gene lost 3 bases, with 10 bases spanning the gap. CDR3 residues: CASSLFGEDTGELFF. The CDR3 DNA reads as TGCGCCAGCAGCTTGTTCGGGGAAGACACCGGGGAGCTGTTTTTT.

This clonotype was seen more than once but under ten times. The chain joins TRBV6-5 to TRBJ1-2, with 7 bases identical to TRBD1. Germline-derived CDR1 and CDR2 are MNHEY and SVGAGI. V shed 7 bases and J 4 bases; nucleotides not matched to a gene: 6. This CDR3 is 13 amino acids long. The CDR3 sequence: CASISTGSYGYTF. CDR3 DNA sequence: TGTGCCAGCATCTCGACAGGGAGCTATGGCTACACCTTC.

J is TRBJ2-1 and V is TRBV29-1, with D possibly TRBD2 on 5 matching bases. CDR1 and CDR2 (germline): SQVTM, ANQGSEA. V lost 7 bases and J 1 base, leaving 8 bases between the germline ends. The CDR3 is 12 amino acids. CDR3 residues: CSGRTSYNEQFF. The CDR3 nucleotides read TGCAGCGGTCGGACTTCCTACAATGAGCAGTTCTTC.

The table lists this clonotype with a few counts. The rearrangement uses TRBV12-3 or TRBV12-4 and TRBJ1-1; tentatively, D is TRBD1 (5 bases). Trimming removed 6 bases at V and 14 bases at J, with 19 bases between. The CDR3 totals 12 residues. CDR3: CASSRVGARPFF. The CDR3 coding sequence is TGTGCCAGCAGCCGAGTCGGGGCCAGGCCCTTCTTT.

V usage is TRBV19 and J usage is TRBJ1-4; D uncertain. This CDR3 region has 13 residues. Per the germline V gene, CDR1 is LNHDA and CDR2 is SQIVND (reference sequence). V was clipped by 6 bases and J by 2 bases, with 7 bases between them. The CDR3 DNA reads TGTGCCAGTAGAGCAGCCACTAATGAAAAACTGTTTTTT. Amino acid sequence: CASRAATNEKLFF.

V usage is TRBV5-1 and J usage is TRBJ2-4; TRBD1 is a possible D gene (5 bases). Trimming pared 0 bases from V and 10 bases from J, leaving 17 bases between. Germline CDR1 reads SGHRS; CDR2 reads YFSETQ. The CDR3 extends over 15 amino acids. The CDR3 nucleotides are TGCGCCAGCAGCTTGGTATGGGGCTCGCAAGCGATTCAGTACTTC. Its translation is CASSLVWGSQAIQYF.

This clonotype was found a few times. V and J are TRBV6-5 and TRBJ2-6; 9 bases are shared with TRBD1. This CDR3 has 19 amino acids. With V trimmed by 2 bases and J by 1 base, 9 bases remained unmatched. The germline gives CDR1 MNHEY, CDR2 SVGAGI. The CDR3 loop reads CASSYRDRVRASGANVLTF. The CDR3 region has the DNA TGTGCCAGCAGTTACCGGGACAGGGTCCGCGCTTCTGGGGCCAACGTCCTGACTTTC.

This clonotype has a handful of counts. The CDR3 DNA sequence: TGTGCCAGCAGTCGGGACGAGGACACTGAAGCTTTCTTT. It encodes CASSRDEDTEAFF. The chain uses TRBV16 and TRBJ1-1; D may be TRBD1 (5 bases). Between the trimmed V and J ends, which lost 6 bases and 3 bases, there was a span of 11 bases. Germline V gene data show CDR1 as KGHSY and CDR2 as FQNENV. The CDR3 length is 13 residues.

This clonotype was counted a few times. V and J are TRBV19 and TRBJ1-2; the D is unclear. Germline CDR1 is LNHDA and CDR2 is SQIVND (reference sequence). The CDR3 sequence is 15 residues long. V was cut by 10 bases and J by 2 bases, with 20 bases left in between. CDR3 coding DNA: TGTGCCACCCTGCGTACAGCGGGCTTCAACTATGGCTACACCTTC. Its translation: CATLRTAGFNYGYTF.

The chain uses TRBV29-1 and TRBJ2-2, with TRBD1 identical over 9 bases. The V gene end was trimmed by 7 bases and the J gene end by 7 bases; junction bases not matched to a gene: 10. CDR1 SQVTM and CDR2 ANQGSEA come from the germline V gene. There are 14 residues in the CDR3. This CDR3 reads CSATGTGWDGELFF. CDR3 sequence (DNA): TGCAGCGCCACCGGGACAGGGTGGGACGGGGAGCTGTTTTTT.

Only a few counts were recorded for this clonotype. The chain joins TRBV12-3 or TRBV12-4 to TRBJ2-3, with D tentatively TRBD2 (5 bases). This CDR3 spans 15 amino acids. With 6 bases removed from V and 6 bases from J, the gap between germline ends came to 19 bases. The CDR3 spells CASRRIRASGDTQYF. CDR3 sequence (DNA): TGTGCCAGCAGGAGGATCCGGGCCTCGGGGGATACGCAGTATTTT.

The chain couples TRBV6-5 to TRBJ1-4; D might be TRBD1 (6 bases). Germline assignment: CDR1 MNHEY and CDR2 SVGAGI. CDR3 size: 15 residues. V was cut by 4 bases and J by 8 bases, with 17 bases left in between. The CDR3 DNA reads as TGTGCCAGCAGTTTGCCCACGGGGGCCGGGGAAAAACTGTTTTTT. Translated, it gives CASSLPTGAGEKLFF.

The V gene is TRBV15, the J gene TRBJ1-5; D is uncertain. CDR3 length: 13 residues. Per the germline V gene, CDR1 is LNHNV and CDR2 is YYDKDF (reference sequence). The V and J ends lost 0 bases and 9 bases respectively, with 9 bases between them. CDR3 in DNA: TGTGCCACCAGCAGAGACCTGATGACGCCCCAGCATTTT. Its translation is CATSRDLMTPQHF.

This clonotype has just a few counts. This sequence joins TRBV4-1 and TRBJ2-7; either TRBD1 or TRBD2 may supply D (5 bases each). The CDR3 is 16 residues long. Germline assignment: CDR1 MGHRA and CDR2 YSYEKL. Trimming pared 4 bases from V and 6 bases from J, leaving 22 bases between. The CDR3 loop reads CASSRDPLRDWGEQYF. DNA of the CDR3: TGCGCCAGCAGCCGGGACCCCCTTCGCGATTGGGGCGAGCAGTACTTC.

The V gene is TRBV5-1, the J gene TRBJ1-2; 7 bases match TRBD1. Looked up from germline, CDR1 is SGHRS and CDR2 is YFSETQ. The ends lost 4 bases at V and 5 bases at J; junction bases unmatched: 14. This CDR3 comprises 16 residues. The DNA of the CDR3 is TGCGCCAGCAGCCCCCGCCCTGTGACAGGGAGATATGGCTACACCTTC. The encoded protein is CASSPRPVTGRYGYTF.